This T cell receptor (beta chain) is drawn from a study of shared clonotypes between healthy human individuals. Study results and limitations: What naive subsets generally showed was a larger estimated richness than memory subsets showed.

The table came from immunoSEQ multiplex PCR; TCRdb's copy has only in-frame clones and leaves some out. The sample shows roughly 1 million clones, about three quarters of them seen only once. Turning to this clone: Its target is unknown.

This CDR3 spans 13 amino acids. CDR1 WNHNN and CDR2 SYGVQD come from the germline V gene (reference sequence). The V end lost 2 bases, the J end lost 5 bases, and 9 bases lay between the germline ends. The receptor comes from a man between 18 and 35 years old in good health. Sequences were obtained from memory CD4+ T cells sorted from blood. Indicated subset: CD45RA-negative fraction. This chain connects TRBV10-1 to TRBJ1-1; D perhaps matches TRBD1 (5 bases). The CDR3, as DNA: TGCGCCAGCAGTGAGGCGGGGGAAACTGAAGCTTTCTTT. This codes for CASSEAGETEAFF.